These 19 T cell receptor beta chains share one sample of origin, sequenced in a study of regulatory T cells in long-lasting Graves disease. Sequencing libraries for TCR beta were prepared with iRepertoire HTBI primers and Arm-PCR of CDR3 regions. TCRdb re-derived calls from the multiplex PCR reads in MiXCR, one entry per CDR3 protein. Counted here are 360,000 or so distinct CDR3 sequences, roughly 20% occurring once; the ten biggest clones make up roughly a quarter. Described time point: persistent/refractory GD, antithyroid drugs over 5 years with positive TRAb. The TCR library was prepared using RNA isolated from PBMCs. The sample here was peripheral blood mononuclear cells (PBMCs), taken when the disease was refractory, from a patient treated with antithyroid drugs. The source of these receptors is a woman between 40 and 50 years old with Graves disease.

The chain uses TRBV5-5 and TRBJ1-5; tentative D call: TRBD1 (6 bases). V gave up 2 bases and J gave up 5 bases, with 11 bases separating them. The germline CDR1 and CDR2 sequences are SGHKS and YYEKEE (reference sequence). The CDR3 contains 14 residues. This CDR3 reads CASSFRDTDQPQHF. As DNA, the CDR3 is TGTGCCAGCAGCTTCCGGGACACCGATCAGCCCCAGCATTTT.

The rearrangement uses TRBV27 and TRBJ2-6, with D maybe TRBD2 (5 bases). The CDR3 covers 17 residues. Germline CDR1 MNHEY, CDR2 SMNVEV (reference sequence). The germline V and J ends were trimmed by 7 bases and 4 bases, with 20 bases remaining between them. For the CDR3, the DNA is TGTGCCAGCACCCGAGGCGGCCTGGGGAGCGGGGCCAACGTCCTGACTTTC. Its protein is CASTRGGLGSGANVLTF.

The chain couples TRBV20-1 to TRBJ2-1; TRBD2 aligns across 10 bases. Germline V lookup: CDR1 DFQATT, CDR2 SNEGSKA (reference sequence). The CDR3 is 15 amino acids. Losses at the gene ends were 6 bases for V and 1 base for J; bases not matched to a gene: 6. CDR3 DNA sequence: TGCAGTGCCGGTACTAGCGGGGTATCCTACAATGAGCAGTTCTTC. The encoded protein is CSAGTSGVSYNEQFF.

This clonotype was found many times. The V and J genes are TRBV27 and TRBJ2-5, with 9 bases fitting TRBD2. V lost 6 bases and J lost 5; bases outside the gene matches: 10. The CDR3 length is 15 residues. Germline-derived CDR1 and CDR2 are MNHEY and SMNVEV (reference sequence). The CDR3: CASSPQGLATETQYF. CDR3 nucleotides: TGTGCCAGCAGCCCTCAGGGACTAGCTACCGAGACCCAGTACTTC.

This clonotype was detected a few times. This chain uses TRBV9 with TRBJ2-5, with D unclear. V shed 3 bases and J shed 0 bases, with 15 bases lying between them. There are 16 residues in the CDR3. The germline CDR1 and CDR2 sequences are SGDLS and YYNGEE. This CDR3 reads CASSAYGDGYQETQYF. The CDR3 bases are TGTGCCAGCAGCGCTTATGGGGATGGGTACCAAGAGACCCAGTACTTC. Together with reference TRBV9 and TRBJ2-5, the CDR3 gives the full variable domain: DSGVTQTPKHLITATGQRVTLRCSPRSGDLSVYWYQQSLDQGLQFLIQYYNGEERAKGNILERFSAQQFPDLHSELNLSSLELGDSALYFCASSAYGDGYQETQYFGPGTRLLVL.

The J gene is TRBJ2-2, the V gene TRBV7-2; 10 bases match TRBD2. V shed 5 bases, J shed 2 bases, and the junction held 5 bases outside the gene matches. Per the germline V gene, CDR1 is SGHTA and CDR2 is FQGNSA. The CDR3 has 16 amino acids. The CDR3 DNA sequence: TGTGCCAGCAGCCAGCGGACTAGCGGAAACACCGGGGAGCTGTTTTTT. It yields the protein CASSQRTSGNTGELFF.

This clonotype was counted ten times or more. V is TRBV28 and J is TRBJ2-5, with TRBD2 matching 9 bases. The CDR3 length is 16 residues. CDR1 and CDR2 from the germline V gene are MDHEN and SYDVKM. Unmatched junction bases numbered 12, after V lost 5 bases and J lost 5 bases. The CDR3 nucleotides are TGTGCCAGCAGTCTACACTTGGGACTAGCTGCCGAGACCCAGTACTTC. The encoded protein is CASSLHLGLAAETQYF.

This clonotype has more than one count but fewer than ten. J is TRBJ2-7 and V is TRBV3-1, with 8 bases identical to TRBD1. J gave up 5 bases and V 4 bases, and 7 bases lay outside the gene matches. Germline loops: CDR1 LGHDT, CDR2 YNNKEL (reference sequence). This CDR3 comprises 14 residues. CDR3 loop: CASSRTGNYHEQYF. CDR3 bases: TGTGCCAGCAGCCGGACAGGGAACTATCACGAGCAGTACTTC.

This clonotype was detected a few times. The genes are TRBV9 and TRBJ2-7, with TRBD2 matching over 10 bases. Per the germline V gene, CDR1 is SGDLS and CDR2 is YYNGEE. V trimming: 0 bases; J trimming: 3 bases; junction bases outside the gene matches: 3. The CDR3 runs 15 residues. The CDR3 region is CASSVGGLADYEQYF. DNA for the CDR3: TGTGCCAGCAGCGTAGGTGGACTAGCGGACTACGAGCAGTACTTC. Looking up the rest from reference TRBV9 and TRBJ2-7 gives the full variable domain: DSGVTQTPKHLITATGQRVTLRCSPRSGDLSVYWYQQSLDQGLQFLIQYYNGEERAKGNILERFSAQQFPDLHSELNLSSLELGDSALYFCASSVGGLADYEQYFGPGTRLTVT.

As concerns this clonotype: A much larger clone lies a single base off, so this may be a read error. This sequence joins TRBV28 and TRBJ2-7, with TRBD2 matching over 14 bases. CDR3 size: 17 residues. Germline CDR1 MDHEN, CDR2 SYDVKM. The CDR3 DNA is TGTGCCAGCAGTTCAGGACTAGCGGGAGGTTCGAGTTACGAGCAGTGCTTC. It codes for CASSSGLAGGSSYEQCF. Full variable domain (missing parts from reference TRBV28 and TRBJ2-7): DVKVTQSSRYLVKRTGEKVFLECVQDMDHENMFWYRQDPGLGLRLIYFSYDVKMKEKGDIPEGYSVSREKKERFSLILESASTNQTSMYLCASSSGLAGGSSYEQCFGPGTRLTVT.

In its sample, this clonotype was seen many times. This chain connects TRBV12-3 or TRBV12-4 to TRBJ1-5; 7 bases are shared with TRBD1. The CDR3 consists of 14 residues. With V trimmed by 4 bases and J by 1 base, 1 base remained unmatched. The DNA for the CDR3 is TGTGCCAGCAGTTCAGGGGGGAGCAATCAGCCCCAGCATTTT. Translation: CASSSGGSNQPQHF.

This clonotype was recorded at least ten times. The chain carries TRBV28 and TRBJ1-2; 7 positions agree with TRBD1. The CDR3 contains 15 residues. The germline V gene has CDR1 MDHEN and CDR2 SYDVKM. V dropped 6 bases and J dropped 4; count of bases not matched to a gene: 11. CDR3 sequence reads: CASSSTGTDLYGYTF. The CDR3 coding sequence is TGTGCCAGCAGCTCTACCGGGACAGACCTCTATGGCTACACCTTC.

This clonotype was counted at least ten times. The chain couples TRBV28 to TRBJ2-7, with unresolved D. Germline assignment: CDR1 MDHEN and CDR2 SYDVKM. The length of the CDR3 is 12 residues. The ends were cut back, 4 bases at V and 6 bases at J, with 10 bases in the middle. The CDR3 is CASSWEDREQYF. Here the CDR3 DNA reads TGTGCCAGCAGTTGGGAAGACCGCGAGCAGTACTTC.

This clonotype was found a few times. The genes are TRBV7-9 and TRBJ2-7; either TRBD1 or TRBD2 may supply D (5 bases each). Trimming took 1 base from V and 0 from J, leaving 13 bases between them. The germline V gene encodes CDR1 SEHNR and CDR2 FQNEAQ (reference sequence). The CDR3 totals 16 residues. The DNA of the CDR3 is TGTGCCAGCAGCTTAGGAGAGGCAGGGAGCTCCTACGAGCAGTACTTC. Translation: CASSLGEAGSSYEQYF.

The rearrangement uses TRBV5-5 and TRBJ2-7, with D maybe TRBD1 (6 bases). Trimming removed 4 bases from V and 0 bases from J, with 14 bases in between. The CDR3 has 15 residues. Germline-derived CDR1 and CDR2 are SGHKS and YYEKEE (reference sequence). This CDR3 is CASSVNRDTSYEQYF. The CDR3 region has the DNA TGTGCCAGCAGCGTTAACCGGGACACCTCCTACGAGCAGTACTTC.

This clonotype has just a few counts. The chain carries TRBV2 and TRBJ2-7, with TRBD2 matching over 9 bases. Germline V CDR1 and CDR2: SNHLY, FYNNEI. The CDR3 contains 18 residues. The J segment lost 1 base and the V segment lost 0 bases, leaving 10 bases of the junction unmatched. The CDR3 protein is CASSEALIAGVPSYEQYF. The CDR3 region has the DNA TGTGCCAGCAGTGAAGCGCTTATAGCGGGGGTTCCGTCCTACGAGCAGTACTTC.

The sample holds many counts of this clonotype. This chain links TRBV28 with TRBJ1-1, with D possibly TRBD1 on 5 matching bases. The CDR3 extends over 14 amino acids. The V gene lost 7 bases and the J gene lost 5 bases, with 17 bases spanning the gap. Germline CDR1 MDHEN, CDR2 SYDVKM. The CDR3 nucleotides read TGTGCCAGCAAAGAGACAGCCCGAGGGACTGAAGCTTTCTTT. Translated, it gives CASKETARGTEAFF.

This clonotype was seen more than once but under ten times. This chain connects TRBV7-9 to TRBJ2-5; TRBD1 aligns across 9 bases. Trimming cost V 5 bases and J 1 base; bases outside gene matches: 8. This CDR3 has 16 residues. Per the germline V gene, CDR1 is SEHNR and CDR2 is FQNEAQ (reference sequence). The CDR3, as DNA: TGTGCCAGCAGCCTGTCAGGGACAGGGTTCCAAGAGACCCAGTACTTC. Protein sequence: CASSLSGTGFQETQYF.

Ten or more counts support this clonotype. The CDR3 DNA follows: TGTGCCAGCAGTGAAGATAGGGTTTACTATGGCTACACCTTC. This gives the protein CASSEDRVYYGYTF. V is TRBV2 and J is TRBJ1-2; D unclear. The germline gives CDR1 SNHLY, CDR2 FYNNEI. V lost 1 base and J lost 3, with 9 bases in between. The CDR3 totals 14 residues.